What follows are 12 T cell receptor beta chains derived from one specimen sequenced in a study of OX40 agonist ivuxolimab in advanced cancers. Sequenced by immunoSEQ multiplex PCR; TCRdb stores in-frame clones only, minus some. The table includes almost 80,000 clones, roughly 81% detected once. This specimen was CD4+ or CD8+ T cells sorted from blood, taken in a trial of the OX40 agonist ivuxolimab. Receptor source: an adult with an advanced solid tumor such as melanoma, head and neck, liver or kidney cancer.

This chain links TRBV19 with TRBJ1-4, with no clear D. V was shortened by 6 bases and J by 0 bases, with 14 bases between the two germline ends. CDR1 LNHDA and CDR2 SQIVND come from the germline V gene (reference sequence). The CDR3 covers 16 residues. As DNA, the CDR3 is TGTGCCAGTAGCCCTACGGGGTTCGCAACTAATGAAAAACTGTTTTTT. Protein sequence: CASSPTGFATNEKLFF.

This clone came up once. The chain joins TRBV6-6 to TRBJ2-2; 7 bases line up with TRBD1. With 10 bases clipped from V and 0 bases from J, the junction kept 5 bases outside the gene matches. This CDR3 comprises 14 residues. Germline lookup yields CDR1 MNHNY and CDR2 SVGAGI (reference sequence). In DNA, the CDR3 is TGTGCCACCACTGGGACAGCGAACACCGGGGAGCTGTTTTTT. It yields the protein CATTGTANTGELFF.

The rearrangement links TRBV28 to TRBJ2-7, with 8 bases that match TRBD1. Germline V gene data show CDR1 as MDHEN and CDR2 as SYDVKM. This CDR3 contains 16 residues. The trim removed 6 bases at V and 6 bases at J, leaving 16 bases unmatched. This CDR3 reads CASSTPRTGFFSEQYF. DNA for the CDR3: TGTGCCAGCAGCACCCCGAGGACAGGGTTTTTTTCCGAGCAGTACTTC.

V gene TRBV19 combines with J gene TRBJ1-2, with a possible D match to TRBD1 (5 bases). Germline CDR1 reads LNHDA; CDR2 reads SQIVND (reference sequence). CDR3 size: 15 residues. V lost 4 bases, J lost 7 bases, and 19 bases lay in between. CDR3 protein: CASSTPGNPGTGYTF. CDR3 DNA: TGTGCCAGTAGTACCCCCGGGAATCCGGGGACTGGCTACACCTTC.

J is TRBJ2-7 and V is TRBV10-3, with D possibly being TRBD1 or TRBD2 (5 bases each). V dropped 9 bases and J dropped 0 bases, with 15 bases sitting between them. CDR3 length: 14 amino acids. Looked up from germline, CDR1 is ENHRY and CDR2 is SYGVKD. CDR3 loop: CAMNSEGSSYEQYF. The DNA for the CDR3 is TGTGCCATGAATAGCGAGGGGAGCTCCTACGAGCAGTACTTC.

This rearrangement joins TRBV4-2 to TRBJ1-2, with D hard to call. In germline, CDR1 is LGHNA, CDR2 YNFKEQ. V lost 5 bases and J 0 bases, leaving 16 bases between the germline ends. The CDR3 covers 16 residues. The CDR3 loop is CASSLARVRANYGYTF. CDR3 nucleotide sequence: TGTGCCAGCAGCTTGGCCCGGGTAAGGGCTAACTATGGCTACACCTTC.

CDR3 in amino acids: CASRNRGTHQPQHF. The CDR3 region has the DNA TGTGCCAGCAGGAACAGGGGTACCCATCAGCCCCAGCATTTT. The chain employs TRBV21-1 and TRBJ1-5; the listed D gene, TRBD1, was not tested against the DNA. TRBV21-1 is a pseudogene locus. The CDR3 runs to 14 residues.

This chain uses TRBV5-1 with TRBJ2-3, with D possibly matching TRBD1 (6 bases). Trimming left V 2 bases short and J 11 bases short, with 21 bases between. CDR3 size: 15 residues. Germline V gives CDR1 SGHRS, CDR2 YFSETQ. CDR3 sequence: CASSFLQARGSGQYF. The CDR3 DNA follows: TGCGCCAGCAGCTTCCTTCAAGCGAGGGGGAGCGGGCAGTATTTT. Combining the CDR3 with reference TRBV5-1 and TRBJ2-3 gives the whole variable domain KAGVTQTPRYLIKTRGQQVTLSCSPISGHRSVSWYQQTPGQGLQFLFEYFSETQRNKGNFPGRFSGRQFSNSRSEMNVSTLELGDSALYLCASSFLQARGSGQYFGPGTRLTVL.

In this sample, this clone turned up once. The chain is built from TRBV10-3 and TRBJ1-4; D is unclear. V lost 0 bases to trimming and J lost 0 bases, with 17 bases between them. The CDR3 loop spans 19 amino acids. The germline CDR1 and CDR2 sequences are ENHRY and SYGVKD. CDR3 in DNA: TGTGCCATCAGTGAGTCCGCCGGACCTGGACCCGCAACTAATGAAAAACTGTTTTTT. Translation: CAISESAGPGPATNEKLFF.

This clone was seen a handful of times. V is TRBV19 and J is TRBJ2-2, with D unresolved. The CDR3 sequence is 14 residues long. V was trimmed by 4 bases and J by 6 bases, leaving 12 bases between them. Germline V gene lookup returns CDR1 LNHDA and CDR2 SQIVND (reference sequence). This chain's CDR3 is CASSKRPRAGELFF. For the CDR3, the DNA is TGTGCCAGTAGTAAGAGACCTCGGGCCGGGGAGCTGTTTTTT.

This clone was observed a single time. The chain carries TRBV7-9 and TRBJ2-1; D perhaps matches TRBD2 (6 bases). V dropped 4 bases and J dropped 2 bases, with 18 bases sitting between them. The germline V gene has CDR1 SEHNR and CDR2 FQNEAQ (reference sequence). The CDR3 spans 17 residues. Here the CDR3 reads CASSSPKRDFTYNEQFF. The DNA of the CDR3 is TGTGCCAGCAGCTCCCCTAAAAGGGACTTCACCTACAATGAGCAGTTCTTC.

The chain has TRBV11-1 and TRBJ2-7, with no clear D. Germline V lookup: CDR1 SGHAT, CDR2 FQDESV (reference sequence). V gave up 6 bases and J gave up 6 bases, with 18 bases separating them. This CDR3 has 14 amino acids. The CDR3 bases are TGTGCCAGCAGGGACCCGGGCGCAAACCTCGAGCAGTACTTC. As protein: CASRDPGANLEQYF. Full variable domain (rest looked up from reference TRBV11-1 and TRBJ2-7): EAEVAQSPRYKITEKSQAVAFWCDPISGHATLYWYRQILGQGPELLVQFQDESVVDDSQLPKDRFSAERLKGVDSTLKIQPAELGDSAMYLCASRDPGANLEQYFGPGTRLTVT.